A single sample is the source of the 32 T cell receptor beta chains below, sequenced in a study of early T cells in non-severe SARS-CoV-2 infection. MiXCR, applied by TCRdb to the 5' RACE reads, yields one record per CDR3 protein. This table has tens of thousands of distinct CDR3 sequences, approximately 9.9% appearing once. Sequencing was performed on whole blood. All receptors come from an adult who was a healthcare worker with PCR-confirmed SARS-CoV-2 infection or an uninfected control (not recorded which).

This clonotype was counted many times. This rearrangement joins TRBV11-3 to TRBJ2-1, with 7 nucleotides matching TRBD2. V shed 6 bases, J shed 5 bases, and the junction held 19 bases outside the gene matches. Germline V lookup: CDR1 SGHNT, CDR2 YENEEA. The length of the CDR3 is 18 residues. The CDR3 loop reads CASSHKNRGLNIHNEQFF. CDR3 nucleotides: TGTGCCAGCAGTCATAAGAACCGGGGACTAAACATTCACAATGAGCAGTTCTTC.

This clonotype was recorded at least ten times. The chain has TRBV29-1 and TRBJ2-3; D ambiguous. CDR1 SQVTM and CDR2 ANQGSEA come from the germline V gene. The V end was cut by 8 bases, the J end by 5 bases, with 11 bases between. This CDR3 has 11 residues. CDR3 DNA: TGCAGCTCCGAAACGCAAGATACGCAGTATTTT. The encoded protein is CSSETQDTQYF.

The rearrangement joins TRBV11-2 to TRBJ2-5; D perhaps matches TRBD2 (5 bases). The CDR3 runs to 13 residues. The V gene lost 1 base and the J gene lost 7 bases, with 10 bases spanning the gap. The V gene's germline CDR1 is SGHAT and CDR2 FQNNGV. For the CDR3, the DNA is TGTGCCAGCAGCTTAGCGGGAATGGGGACCCAGTACTTC. Protein product: CASSLAGMGTQYF.

This clonotype was seen many times. V usage is TRBV5-1 and J usage is TRBJ1-5; D remains ambiguous. The V and J ends lost 0 bases and 0 bases respectively, with 7 bases between them. The CDR3 is made up of 15 amino acids. Germline V gene sequence: CDR1 SGHRS, CDR2 YFSETQ. The CDR3 DNA reads TGCGCCAGCAGCTTGGACGGGAATAGCAATCAGCCCCAGCATTTT. Translated, it gives CASSLDGNSNQPQHF. The complete variable domain, with remaining parts taken from reference TRBV5-1 and TRBJ1-5, reads KAGVTQTPRYLIKTRGQQVTLSCSPISGHRSVSWYQQTPGQGLQFLFEYFSETQRNKGNFPGRFSGRQFSNSRSEMNVSTLELGDSALYLCASSLDGNSNQPQHFGDGTRLSIL.

The genes are TRBV3-1 and TRBJ2-5; 7 nucleotides line up with TRBD2. Germline CDR1 and CDR2: LGHDT and YNNKEL (reference sequence). The CDR3 contains 15 residues. Trimming cost V 0 bases and J 4 bases; bases outside gene matches: 5. Written as DNA, the CDR3 is TGTGCCAGCAGCCAAGATTCCGGGGGGAGAGAGACCCAGTACTTC. Protein: CASSQDSGGRETQYF.

This clonotype was detected many times. This sequence joins TRBV10-2 and TRBJ2-1; no definite D call. The V gene lost 4 bases and the J gene lost 4 bases, with 8 bases spanning the gap. This CDR3 region has 13 residues. In germline, CDR1 is WSHSY, CDR2 SAAADI. CDR3 in amino acids: CASSAVRYNEQFF. The CDR3 DNA is TGCGCCAGCAGTGCGGTCCGATACAATGAGCAGTTCTTC.

This clonotype was picked up a small number of times. This chain joins TRBV3-1 and TRBJ2-5, with D unclear. V gave up 0 bases and J gave up 9 bases, with 8 bases separating them. Germline V gene data show CDR1 as LGHDT and CDR2 as YNNKEL (reference sequence). CDR3 length equals 12 residues. The CDR3 protein is CASSQDEVSQYF. The CDR3 coding sequence is TGTGCCAGCAGCCAAGATGAGGTGTCCCAGTACTTC.

Concerning this clonotype itself: Possible read error: a much larger clone is one base away. CDR3 sequence (DNA): TGTGCCGGCAGCTTAGGTGGGGGTGGTGGTGAGCAGTTCTTC. Protein product: CAGSLGGGGGEQFF. The chain uses TRBV7-6 and TRBJ2-1; D tentatively reads TRBD1 or TRBD2 (5 bases each). This CDR3 region has 14 residues. CDR1 is SGHVS and CDR2 is FNYEAQ in the germline V gene.

This clonotype has at least ten counts. This CDR3 is CSVLGEETQYF. In nucleotides, the CDR3 is TGCAGCGTTCTGGGAGAAGAGACCCAGTACTTC. The chain uses TRBV29-1 and TRBJ2-5, with D perhaps matching TRBD2 (5 bases). The CDR3 is 11 residues long. Germline CDR1 is SQVTM and CDR2 is ANQGSEA. Trimming pared 5 bases from V and 3 bases from J, leaving 7 bases between.

V is TRBV11-2 and J is TRBJ2-7; the D is unclear. V lost 5 bases, J lost 0 bases, and 14 bases lay in between. This CDR3 has 15 amino acids. Per the germline V gene, CDR1 is SGHAT and CDR2 is FQNNGV. The CDR3 bases are TGTGCCAGCAGCACCGGACCCTTGAGCTCCTACGAGCAGTACTTC. Translation gives CASSTGPLSSYEQYF.

This clonotype came up a few times. CDR3 sequence (DNA): TGCGCCAGCAGCCAAACAGGGTACTATGGCTACACCTTC. It specifies CASSQTGYYGYTF. The genes are TRBV4-1 and TRBJ1-2; D is possibly TRBD1 (6 bases). Germline V lookup: CDR1 MGHRA, CDR2 YSYEKL. CDR3 length equals 13 residues. V gave up 2 bases and J gave up 3 bases, with 7 bases separating them.

The V call is TRBV25-1, the J call TRBJ2-7; D may be TRBD2 (5 bases). The CDR3 sequence is 14 residues long. Germline loops: CDR1 MGHDK, CDR2 SYGVNS. V shed 5 bases and J shed 0 bases, with 11 bases lying between them. CDR3 bases: TGTGCCAGCAGTACGGGGTCATTCTCCTACGAGCAGTACTTC. This gives the protein CASSTGSFSYEQYF.

The chain couples TRBV28 to TRBJ2-7, with D unclear. The CDR3 runs to 14 residues. The germline V gene has CDR1 MDHEN and CDR2 SYDVKM. V lost 2 bases and J 3 bases, leaving 11 bases between the germline ends. This chain's CDR3 is CASSLPSDGYEQYF. CDR3 DNA sequence: TGTGCCAGCAGTTTACCCTCTGACGGCTACGAGCAGTACTTC.

This clonotype was seen ten or more times. The V and J genes are TRBV20-1 and TRBJ1-5, with TRBD1 identical over 7 bases. CDR3 length: 15 amino acids. V dropped 5 bases and J dropped 5; count of bases not matched to a gene: 12. CDR1 and CDR2 (germline): DFQATT, SNEGSKA (reference sequence). CDR3 in amino acids: CSALNRGRNHQPQHF. In nucleotides, the CDR3 is TGCAGTGCTTTAAACAGGGGTAGGAACCATCAGCCCCAGCATTTT.

This clonotype was recorded many times. The chain uses TRBV6-2 or TRBV6-3 and TRBJ2-2; D might be TRBD2 (7 bases). The CDR3 totals 15 residues. Trimming removed 5 bases at V and 3 bases at J, with 13 bases between. Germline values: CDR1 MNHEY, CDR2 SVGEGT. CDR3 sequence (DNA): TGTGCCAGCAGTGTCGGGGGGCTTGACACCGGGGAGCTGTTTTTT. This translates into CASSVGGLDTGELFF.

V is TRBV18 and J is TRBJ2-7, with 7 positions matching TRBD1. Trimming removed 3 bases from V and 3 bases from J; junction bases left unmatched: 8. Germline V gene lookup returns CDR1 KGHSH and CDR2 LQKENI. The CDR3 loop spans 15 amino acids. The CDR3 DNA is TGTGCCAGCTCACCTTCCCAGGGGGACAACTACGAGCAGTACTTC. Its translation: CASSPSQGDNYEQYF. The variable domain in full, completed from reference TRBV18 and TRBJ2-7, reads NAGVMQNPRHLVRRRGQEARLRCSPMKGHSHVYWYRQLPEEGLKFMVYLQKENIIDESGMPKERFSAEFPKEGPSILRIQQVVRGDSAAYFCASSPSQGDNYEQYFGPGTRLTVT.

Regarding this clonotype: A single base separates this from a much larger clone, so it may be a read error. This chain joins TRBV30 and TRBJ2-5; 7 bases line up with TRBD1. Germline V gene lookup returns CDR1 GTSNPN and CDR2 SVGIG (reference sequence). The CDR3 extends over 13 amino acids. The J segment lost 5 bases and the V segment lost 6 bases, leaving 9 bases of the junction unmatched. This chain's CDR3 is CACRDSGIETQYF. The DNA for the CDR3 is TGTGCCTGCCGGGACAGTGGCATCGAGACCCAGTACTTC. The full variable domain, its missing parts supplied by reference TRBV30 and TRBJ2-5, is SQTIHQWPATLVQPVGSPLSLECTVEGTSNPNLYWYRQAAGRGLQLLFYSVGIGQISSEVPQNLSASRPQDRQFILSSKKLLLSDSGFYLCACRDSGIETQYFGPGTRLLVL.

Remarks on this clonotype: This may stem from a read error, because a much larger clone lies one nucleotide away. The CDR3 sequence: CASSLYVGSNNYGYTF. The CDR3 nucleotides read TGCGCCAGCAGCTTGTATGTCGGCAGTAATAACTATGGCTACACCTTC. V gene TRBV5-1 combines with J gene TRBJ1-2; D is unresolved. CDR3 size: 16 residues. V lost 1 base and J 1 base, leaving 14 bases between the germline ends. CDR1 SGHRS and CDR2 YFSETQ come from the germline V gene.

The chain combines TRBV20-1 with TRBJ1-1, with a weak D call TRBD1 (5 bases). Germline values: CDR1 DFQATT, CDR2 SNEGSKA (reference sequence). The length of the CDR3 is 12 residues. V gave up 2 bases and J gave up 6 bases, with 10 bases separating them. CDR3 DNA: TGCAGTGCTAGACCTGGGGGGGCTGAAGCTTTCTTT. It encodes CSARPGGAEAFF.

The chain links TRBV29-1 to TRBJ1-2; a possible D gene is TRBD1 (6 bases). CDR1 is SQVTM and CDR2 is ANQGSEA in the germline V gene. V was shortened by 6 bases and J by 6 bases, with 11 bases between the two germline ends. This CDR3 is 11 amino acids long. DNA of the CDR3: TGCAGCGTGGGGGGCAGGGATGGCTACACCTTC. It encodes CSVGGRDGYTF. The full variable domain, rest sourced from reference TRBV29-1 and TRBJ1-2, is SAVISQKPSRDICQRGTSLTIQCQVDSQVTMMFWYRQQPGQSLTLIATANQGSEATYESGFVIDKFPISRPNLTFSTLTVSNMSPEDSSIYLCSVGGRDGYTFGSGTRLTVV.

This clonotype showed up many times. The gene calls are TRBV14 and TRBJ2-2, with no clear D. The germline V gene encodes CDR1 SGHDN and CDR2 FVKESK. The CDR3 loop spans 13 amino acids. Trimming left V 0 bases short and J 8 bases short, with 7 bases between. The CDR3 sequence is CASSQDRGGELFF. In nucleotides, the CDR3 is TGTGCCAGCAGCCAAGATCGAGGAGGGGAGCTGTTTTTT.

This chain links TRBV7-6 with TRBJ2-3, with D possibly matching TRBD2 (5 bases). CDR1 is SGHVS, CDR2 FNYEAQ, per germline. The CDR3 runs 14 residues. V was cut by 4 bases and J by 0 bases, with 8 bases left in between. The CDR3 loop reads CASSSGGSTDTQYF. The CDR3 DNA follows: TGTGCCAGCAGCTCCGGAGGCAGCACAGATACGCAGTATTTT.

This clonotype was picked up a small number of times. The V call is TRBV28, the J call TRBJ1-1; no definite D call. Looked up from germline, CDR1 is MDHEN and CDR2 is SYDVKM. This CDR3 comprises 11 residues. The V and J ends lost 7 bases and 8 bases respectively, with 11 bases between them. CDR3 in DNA: TGTGCCAGCATCCGTCGGTCCGAAGCTTTCTTT. It yields the protein CASIRRSEAFF.

This clonotype was observed many times. V gene TRBV7-9 combines with J gene TRBJ2-7, with 13 bases fitting TRBD2. V gave up 5 bases and J gave up 3 bases; unmatched junction bases: 4. This CDR3 has 15 amino acids. Germline CDR1 is SEHNR and CDR2 is FQNEAQ (reference sequence). The CDR3 DNA is TGTGCCAGCAGCGGCGGGACTAGCGGGGTCTACGAGCAGTACTTC. Encoded protein: CASSGGTSGVYEQYF.

This clonotype has at least ten counts. The CDR3 region has the DNA TGCAGTGCTAGAGAAACAGATTTCAATGAGCAGTTCTTC. Protein product: CSARETDFNEQFF. This chain connects TRBV20-1 to TRBJ2-1; no clear D gene. The length of the CDR3 is 13 residues. Between the trimmed V and J ends, which lost 0 bases and 6 bases, there was a span of 9 bases. Germline V gene lookup returns CDR1 DFQATT and CDR2 SNEGSKA (reference sequence).

The chain combines TRBV20-1 with TRBJ2-2; D call uncertain. The CDR3 consists of 13 residues. Trimming took 6 bases from V and 0 from J, leaving 8 bases between them. The V gene's germline CDR1 is DFQATT and CDR2 SNEGSKA (reference sequence). The CDR3 is CSAVSTNTGELFF. The CDR3 nucleotides are TGCAGTGCGGTCTCTACGAACACCGGGGAGCTGTTTTTT.

This clonotype was counted between two and nine times. V and J are TRBV6-4 and TRBJ2-2; D unclear. Germline CDR1 and CDR2: MRHNA and SNTAGT. This CDR3 is built from 14 residues. The V end was cut by 8 bases, the J end by 3 bases, with 13 bases between. The DNA for the CDR3 is TGTGCCAGCCGCCCTTCGTCCGACACCGGGGAGCTGTTTTTT. Translating it yields CASRPSSDTGELFF.

In its sample, this clonotype was seen a few times. The genes are TRBV2 and TRBJ2-3; D unresolved. Trimming took 6 bases from V and 3 from J, leaving 13 bases between them. Per germline, CDR1 SNHLY and CDR2 FYNNEI. The CDR3 sequence is 14 residues long. The CDR3 DNA is TGTGCCAGCAGGACCCCCCTCCGGACAGATACGCAGTATTTT. Amino acids: CASRTPLRTDTQYF.

There are a few counts of this clonotype. This chain links TRBV28 with TRBJ2-5, with D possibly matching TRBD1 (6 bases). Germline loops: CDR1 MDHEN, CDR2 SYDVKM. CDR3 size: 16 residues. Trimming cost V 0 bases and J 5 bases, with 16 bases left between them. The CDR3 sequence: CASSLWTGLRLETQYF. The CDR3 region has the DNA TGTGCCAGCAGTTTATGGACAGGCCTGAGACTGGAGACCCAGTACTTC.

The genes are TRBV28 and TRBJ1-1; 7 nucleotides line up with TRBD1. V dropped 2 bases and J dropped 2; count of bases not matched to a gene: 14. Germline loops: CDR1 MDHEN, CDR2 SYDVKM. This CDR3 spans 18 amino acids. CDR3 coding DNA: TGTGCCAGCAGTTTACTCTCAGCACGGGGACAGCTCAACACTGAAGCTTTCTTT. Translated: CASSLLSARGQLNTEAFF.

The genes are TRBV5-4 and TRBJ1-1; D gene ambiguous. The CDR3 consists of 18 residues. The germline V gene has CDR1 SGHNT and CDR2 YYREEE (reference sequence). The V end was cut by 0 bases, the J end by 1 base, with 19 bases between. CDR3 loop: CASSLDLWRGSANTEAFF. The CDR3 nucleotides are TGTGCCAGCAGCTTGGATTTATGGCGTGGCAGTGCGAACACTGAAGCTTTCTTT.

Notes on this clonotype: This may stem from a read error, because a much larger clone lies one nucleotide away. This chain links TRBV10-3 with TRBJ2-7; possibly TRBD1 for D (5 bases). Germline values: CDR1 ENHRY, CDR2 SYGVKD. Trimming shortened V by 3 bases and J by 1 base, and 22 bases separated the two germline ends. This CDR3 has 18 amino acids. The CDR3 here is CAISETSRVERPSYEQYF. The CDR3 nucleotides read TGTGCCATCAGTGAAACGTCCAGGGTTGAACGGCCATCCTACGAGCAGTACTTC.